Each of the 9 T cell receptor beta chains below was sequenced from the same sample in a study of T cell repertoires in ileal Crohn's disease. The method was immunoSEQ multiplex PCR; TCRdb's version includes in-frame clones alone and lacks a portion of them. The sample contains roughly 60,000 clones, 85% to 90% of which appear only once. Time point indicated: neoterminal ileum biopsy at postoperative endoscopy, about 6 months after surgery. The sequencing input was ileal tissue. The receptor source for this set is an adult with Crohn's disease.

The CDR3 DNA sequence: TGTGCCAGCAGCTCCCAGTCGAGGACAGGGTCCCCTGAAGCTTTCTTT. It encodes CASSSQSRTGSPEAFF. The chain carries TRBV11-2 and TRBJ1-1; 8 nucleotides align to TRBD1. The V segment lost 4 bases and the J segment 6 bases; nucleotides outside the gene matches: 13. CDR1 SGHAT and CDR2 FQNNGV come from the germline V gene. The CDR3 length is 16 residues.

In its sample, this clone was seen a few times. The chain uses TRBV7-3 and TRBJ1-1; D is ambiguous. Between the trimmed V and J ends, which lost 2 bases and 1 base, there was a span of 5 bases. CDR3 size: 13 residues. CDR1 SGHTA and CDR2 FQGTGA come from the germline V gene. The CDR3 reads CASSLYPNTEAFF. CDR3 nucleotide sequence: TGTGCCAGCAGCTTATATCCGAACACTGAAGCTTTCTTT.

V and J are TRBV10-3 and TRBJ2-6, with D hard to call. The CDR3 loop spans 13 amino acids. The V gene's germline CDR1 is ENHRY and CDR2 SYGVKD. Trimming took 8 bases from V and 4 from J, leaving 9 bases between them. The CDR3 loop is CAIGMSGANVLTF. For the CDR3, the DNA is TGTGCCATCGGCATGTCCGGGGCCAACGTCCTGACTTTC.

This chain joins TRBV2 and TRBJ1-5, with unresolved D. This CDR3 spans 12 amino acids. Trimming removed 7 bases from V and 5 bases from J, with 9 bases in between. Germline assignment: CDR1 SNHLY and CDR2 FYNNEI. This CDR3 reads CASNGMDQPQHF. The CDR3 DNA is TGTGCCAGCAACGGGATGGATCAGCCCCAGCATTTT.

This rearrangement joins TRBV5-1 to TRBJ2-3; 7 nucleotides match TRBD1. This CDR3 spans 14 amino acids. V lost 3 bases, J lost 3 bases, and 4 bases stayed unmatched. Germline assignment: CDR1 SGHRS and CDR2 YFSETQ. The CDR3, as DNA: TGCGCCAGCAGCTCGCCGGGACAGACAGATACGCAGTATTTT. This encodes CASSSPGQTDTQYF.

The rearrangement joins TRBV28 to TRBJ1-2, with D maybe TRBD1 (5 bases). The length of the CDR3 is 13 residues. V shed 2 bases and J shed 2 bases, with 6 bases lying between them. From germline, CDR1 is MDHEN and CDR2 SYDVKM. The CDR3 here is CASSLGANYGYTF. CDR3 coding DNA: TGTGCCAGCAGTTTAGGGGCGAACTATGGCTACACCTTC.

CDR3 DNA: TGTGCCAGCAGCTCCCGGGACAGGACTTCAGATACGCAGTATTTT. It yields the protein CASSSRDRTSDTQYF. The V gene is TRBV7-6, the J gene TRBJ2-3; 8 bases align to TRBD1. The CDR3 extends over 15 amino acids. Germline assignment: CDR1 SGHVS and CDR2 FNYEAQ. The V gene end was trimmed by 4 bases and the J gene end by 4 bases; junction bases not matched to a gene: 7.

The chain uses TRBV4-3 and TRBJ1-1; D is unclear. Germline V gene data show CDR1 as LGHNA and CDR2 as YSLEER. V lost 0 bases and J lost 1, with 3 bases in between. The CDR3 covers 13 residues. The CDR3 coding sequence is TGCGCCAGCAGCCAAGATCGGAACACTGAAGCTTTCTTT. Amino acid sequence: CASSQDRNTEAFF.

The chain uses TRBV4-3 and TRBJ2-1; no definite D call. The V gene's germline CDR1 is LGHNA and CDR2 YSLEER. This CDR3 contains 14 residues. V shed 0 bases and J shed 7 bases, with 10 bases lying between them. In DNA, the CDR3 is TGCGCCAGCAGCCAAGATTTTTGGCGGAATGAGCAGTTCTTC. It specifies CASSQDFWRNEQFF.